The clone carrying this TCR beta chain was detected ten times or more. Its specificity is unknown. Amplification targeted TCR beta CDR3 regions from RNA transcripts. The HTBI primer set was used in a first-round RT-PCR of the TCR CDR3. MiXCR, applied by TCRdb to the multiplex PCR reads, yields one record per CDR3 protein. The profile shows 700,000 or so distinct CDR3 sequences, around 17% of them singletons. The data were taken from a study of T cells in Graves' hyperthyroidism and ophthalmopathy. Study information: Staff took peripheral blood when the initial diagnosis was made, before any treatment began.

Newly diagnosed patients aged 18 to 65 had hyperthyroidism of under 2 months' duration. General observations from the study: The model forecast ophthalmopathy, anticipating it by a median approximately 6.2 months before onset.

The TCR originated in a man younger than 35 with Graves' hyperthyroidism. The specimen sequenced was blood.

This CDR3 reads CASGFAGADTQYF. The CDR3 nucleotides read TGTGCTAGTGGTTTCGCCGGGGCGGATACGCAGTATTTT. The V call is TRBV12-5, the J call TRBJ2-3; D tentatively reads TRBD1 or TRBD2 (5 bases each). Trimming removed 3 bases from V and 6 bases from J, with 10 bases in between. Germline V lookup: CDR1 LGHNT, CDR2 FRNRAP. The CDR3 spans 13 residues.